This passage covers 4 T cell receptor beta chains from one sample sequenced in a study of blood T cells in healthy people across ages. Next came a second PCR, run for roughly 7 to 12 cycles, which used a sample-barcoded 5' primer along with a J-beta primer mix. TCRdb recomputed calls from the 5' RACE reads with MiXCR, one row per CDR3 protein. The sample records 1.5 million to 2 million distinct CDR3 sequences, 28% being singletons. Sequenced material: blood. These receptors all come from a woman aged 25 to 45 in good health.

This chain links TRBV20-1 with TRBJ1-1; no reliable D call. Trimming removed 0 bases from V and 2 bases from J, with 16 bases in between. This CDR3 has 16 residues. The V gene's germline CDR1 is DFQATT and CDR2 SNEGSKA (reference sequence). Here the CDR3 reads CSARDPEGSPNTEAFF. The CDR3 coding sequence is TGCAGTGCTAGAGATCCTGAGGGCAGTCCTAACACTGAAGCTTTCTTT.

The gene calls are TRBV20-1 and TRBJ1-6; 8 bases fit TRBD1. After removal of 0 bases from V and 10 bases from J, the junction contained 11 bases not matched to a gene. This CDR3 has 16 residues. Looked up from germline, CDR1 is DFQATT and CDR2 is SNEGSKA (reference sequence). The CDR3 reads CSARDPVLDRGSPLHF. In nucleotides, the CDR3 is TGCAGTGCTAGAGATCCGGTTCTCGACAGGGGATCACCCCTCCACTTT.

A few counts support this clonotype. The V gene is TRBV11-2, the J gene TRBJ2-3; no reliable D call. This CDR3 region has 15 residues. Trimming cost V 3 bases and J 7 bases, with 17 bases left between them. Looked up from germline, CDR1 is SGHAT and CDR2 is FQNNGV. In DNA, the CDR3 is TGTGCCAGCAGCTTTCTGATAGATCCTTCCTATACGCAGTATTTT. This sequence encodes CASSFLIDPSYTQYF. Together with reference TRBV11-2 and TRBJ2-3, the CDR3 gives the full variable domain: EAGVAQSPRYKIIEKRQSVAFWCNPISGHATLYWYQQILGQGPKLLIQFQNNGVVDDSQLPKDRFSAERLKGVDSTLKIQPAKLEDSAVYLCASSFLIDPSYTQYFGPGTRLTVL.

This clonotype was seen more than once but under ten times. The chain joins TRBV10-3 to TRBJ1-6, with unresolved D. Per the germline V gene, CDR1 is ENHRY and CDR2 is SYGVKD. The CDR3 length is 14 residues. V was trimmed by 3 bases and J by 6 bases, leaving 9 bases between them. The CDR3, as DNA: TGTGCCATCAGTGAACTTCCTCCTAATTCACCCCTCCACTTT. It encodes CAISELPPNSPLHF.